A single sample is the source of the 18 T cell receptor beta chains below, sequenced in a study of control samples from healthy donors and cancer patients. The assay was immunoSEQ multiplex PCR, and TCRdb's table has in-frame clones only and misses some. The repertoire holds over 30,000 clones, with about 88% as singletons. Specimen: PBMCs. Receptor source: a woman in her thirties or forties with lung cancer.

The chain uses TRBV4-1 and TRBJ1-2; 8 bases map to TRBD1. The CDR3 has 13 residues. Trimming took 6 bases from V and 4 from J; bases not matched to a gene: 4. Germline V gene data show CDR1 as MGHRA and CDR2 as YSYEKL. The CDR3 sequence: CASRQTGAYGYTF. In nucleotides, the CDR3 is TGCGCCAGCAGGCAGACAGGGGCCTATGGCTACACCTTC.

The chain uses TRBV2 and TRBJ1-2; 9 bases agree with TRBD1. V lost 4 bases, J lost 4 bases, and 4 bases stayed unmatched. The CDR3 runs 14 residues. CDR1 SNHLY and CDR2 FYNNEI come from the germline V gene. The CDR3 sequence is CASSVETGGYGYTF. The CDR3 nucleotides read TGTGCCAGCAGTGTAGAGACAGGGGGCTATGGCTACACCTTC.

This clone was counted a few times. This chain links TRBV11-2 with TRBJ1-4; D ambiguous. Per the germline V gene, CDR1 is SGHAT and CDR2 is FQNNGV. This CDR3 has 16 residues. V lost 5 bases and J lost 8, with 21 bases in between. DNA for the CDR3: TGTGCCAGCAGCCCCGACCCCGGCAGTCAAGGAGAAAAACTGTTTTTT. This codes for CASSPDPGSQGEKLFF.

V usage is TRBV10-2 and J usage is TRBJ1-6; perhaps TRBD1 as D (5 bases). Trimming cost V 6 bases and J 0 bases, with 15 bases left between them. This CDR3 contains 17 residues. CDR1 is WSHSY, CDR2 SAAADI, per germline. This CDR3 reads CASRPGTRSSYNSPLHF. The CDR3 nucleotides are TGCGCCAGCAGGCCCGGGACGAGGAGCTCCTATAATTCACCCCTCCACTTT.

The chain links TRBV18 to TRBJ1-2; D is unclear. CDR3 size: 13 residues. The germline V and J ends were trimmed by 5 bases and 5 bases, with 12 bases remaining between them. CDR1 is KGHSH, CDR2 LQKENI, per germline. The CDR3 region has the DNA TGTGCCAGCTCATCGGGAGGAGAATATGGCTACACCTTC. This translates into CASSSGGEYGYTF. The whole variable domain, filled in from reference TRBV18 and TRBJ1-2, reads NAGVMQNPRHLVRRRGQEARLRCSPMKGHSHVYWYRQLPEEGLKFMVYLQKENIIDESGMPKERFSAEFPKEGPSILRIQQVVRGDSAAYFCASSSGGEYGYTFGSGTRLTVV.

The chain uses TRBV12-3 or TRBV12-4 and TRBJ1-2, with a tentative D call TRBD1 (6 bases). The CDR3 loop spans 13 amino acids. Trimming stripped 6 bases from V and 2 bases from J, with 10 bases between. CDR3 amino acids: CASSQGSNYGYTF. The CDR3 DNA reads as TGTGCCAGCAGCCAGGGGAGCAACTATGGCTACACCTTC.

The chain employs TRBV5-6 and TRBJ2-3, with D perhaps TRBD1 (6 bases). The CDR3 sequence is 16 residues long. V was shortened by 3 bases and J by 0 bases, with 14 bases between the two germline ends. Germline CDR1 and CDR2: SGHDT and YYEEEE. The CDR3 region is CASSSPRGASTDTQYF. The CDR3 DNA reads TGTGCCAGCAGCTCCCCCAGGGGTGCTAGCACAGATACGCAGTATTTT.

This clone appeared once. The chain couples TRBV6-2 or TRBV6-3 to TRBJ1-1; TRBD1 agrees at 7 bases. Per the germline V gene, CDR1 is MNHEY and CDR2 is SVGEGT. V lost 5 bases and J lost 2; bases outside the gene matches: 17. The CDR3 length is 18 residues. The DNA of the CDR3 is TGTGCCAGCAGTACCCTGGAGGAGGGGGCGAAACATAACACTGAAGCTTTCTTT. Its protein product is CASSTLEEGAKHNTEAFF.

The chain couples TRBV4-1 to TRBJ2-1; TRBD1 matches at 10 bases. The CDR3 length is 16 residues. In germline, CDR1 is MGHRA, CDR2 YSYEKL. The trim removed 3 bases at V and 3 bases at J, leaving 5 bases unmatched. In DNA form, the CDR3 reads TGCGCCAGCAGCCAGGCGACAGGGGGCGGCTACAATGAGCAGTTCTTC. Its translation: CASSQATGGGYNEQFF.

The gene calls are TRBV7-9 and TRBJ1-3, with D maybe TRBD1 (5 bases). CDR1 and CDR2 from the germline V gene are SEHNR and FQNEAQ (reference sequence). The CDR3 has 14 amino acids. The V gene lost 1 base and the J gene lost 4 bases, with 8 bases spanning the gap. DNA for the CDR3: TGTGCCAGCAGCTTAGGAGGGGTAGGAAACACCATATATTTT. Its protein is CASSLGGVGNTIYF.

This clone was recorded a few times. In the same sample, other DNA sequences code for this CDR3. CDR3 sequence reads: CASSQEGLGYGYTF. CDR3 coding DNA: TGTGCCAGCAGCCAAGAAGGTTTAGGGTATGGCTACACCTTC. The chain couples TRBV3-1 (or the pseudogene TRBV3-2) to TRBJ1-2; D remains unclear. Per germline, CDR1 LGHDT and CDR2 YNNKEL (reference sequence). The CDR3 contains 14 residues. Trimming took off 0 bases at V and 5 bases at J, with 10 bases between the two ends.

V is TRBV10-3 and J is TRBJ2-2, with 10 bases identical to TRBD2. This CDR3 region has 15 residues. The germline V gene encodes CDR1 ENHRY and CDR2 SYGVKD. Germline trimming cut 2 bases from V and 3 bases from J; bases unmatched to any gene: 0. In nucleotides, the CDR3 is TGTGCCATCAGTGAGACTAGCGGGGACACCGGGGAGCTGTTTTTT. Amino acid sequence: CAISETSGDTGELFF.

CDR3 amino acids: CASSRAPSGSVDTQYF. The CDR3 bases are TGCGCCAGCAGTCGCGCCCCTAGCGGCTCTGTAGATACGCAGTATTTT. The chain couples TRBV4-3 to TRBJ2-3; 7 nucleotides line up with TRBD2. CDR3 length: 16 amino acids. Losses at the gene ends were 6 bases for V and 5 bases for J; bases not matched to a gene: 14. Germline CDR1 reads LGHNA; CDR2 reads YSLEER.

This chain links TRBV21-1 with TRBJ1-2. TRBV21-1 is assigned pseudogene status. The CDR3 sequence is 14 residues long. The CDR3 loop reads CASSPHTGDYGYTF. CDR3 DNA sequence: TGTGCCAGCAGCCCCCACACTGGGGACTATGGCTACACCTTC.

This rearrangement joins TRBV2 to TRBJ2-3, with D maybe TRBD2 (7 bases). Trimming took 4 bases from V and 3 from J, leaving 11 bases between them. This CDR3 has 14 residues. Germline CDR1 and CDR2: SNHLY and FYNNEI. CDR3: CASSGEGETDTQYF. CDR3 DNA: TGTGCCAGCAGTGGGGAGGGGGAGACAGATACGCAGTATTTT.

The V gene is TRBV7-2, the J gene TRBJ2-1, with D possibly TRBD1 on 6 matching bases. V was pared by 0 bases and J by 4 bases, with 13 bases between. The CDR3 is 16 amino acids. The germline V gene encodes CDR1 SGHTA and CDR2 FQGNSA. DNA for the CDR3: TGTGCCAGCAGCTTAGCCATAGGTCAGGGGTACAATGAGCAGTTCTTC. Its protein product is CASSLAIGQGYNEQFF.

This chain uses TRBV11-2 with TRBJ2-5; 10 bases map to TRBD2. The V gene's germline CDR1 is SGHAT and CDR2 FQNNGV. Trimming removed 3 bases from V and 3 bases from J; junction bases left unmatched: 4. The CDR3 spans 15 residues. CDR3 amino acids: CASSLMLAGEETQYF. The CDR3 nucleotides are TGTGCCAGCAGCTTGATGCTAGCGGGGGAAGAGACCCAGTACTTC.

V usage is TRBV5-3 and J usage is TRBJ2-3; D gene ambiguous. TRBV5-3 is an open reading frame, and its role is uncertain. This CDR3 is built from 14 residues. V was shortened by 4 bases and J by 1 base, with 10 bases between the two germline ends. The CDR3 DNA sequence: TGTGCCAGAAGCCCCGGGTACTGCACAGATACGCAGTATTTT. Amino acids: CARSPGYCTDTQYF.